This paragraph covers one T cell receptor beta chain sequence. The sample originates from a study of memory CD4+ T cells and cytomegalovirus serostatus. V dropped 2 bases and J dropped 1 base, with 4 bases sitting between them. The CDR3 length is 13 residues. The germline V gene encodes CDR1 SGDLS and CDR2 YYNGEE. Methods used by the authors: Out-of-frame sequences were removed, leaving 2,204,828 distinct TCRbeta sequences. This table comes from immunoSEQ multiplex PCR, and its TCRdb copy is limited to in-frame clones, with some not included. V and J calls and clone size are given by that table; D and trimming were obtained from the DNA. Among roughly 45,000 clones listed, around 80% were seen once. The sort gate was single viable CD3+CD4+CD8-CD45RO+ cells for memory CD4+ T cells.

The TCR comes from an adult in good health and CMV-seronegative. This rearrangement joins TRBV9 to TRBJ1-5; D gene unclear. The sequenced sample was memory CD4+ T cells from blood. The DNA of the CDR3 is TGTGCCAGCAGCGTTACCAGCAATCAGCCCCAGCATTTT. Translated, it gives CASSVTSNQPQHF.